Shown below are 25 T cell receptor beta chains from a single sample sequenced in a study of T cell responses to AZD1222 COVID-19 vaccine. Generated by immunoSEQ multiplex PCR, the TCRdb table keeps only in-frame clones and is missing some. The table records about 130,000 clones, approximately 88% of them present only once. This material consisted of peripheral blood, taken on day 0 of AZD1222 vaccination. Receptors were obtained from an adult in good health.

Written as DNA, the CDR3 is TGTGCCAGCAGGGACCCTGGAAACACCATATATTTT. Translating gives CASRDPGNTIYF. This chain joins TRBV12-3 or TRBV12-4 and TRBJ1-3, with no clear D. The V and J ends lost 6 bases and 2 bases respectively, with 5 bases between them. The CDR3 has 12 amino acids.

The CDR3 protein is CASSEFRGNTEAFF. The CDR3 DNA sequence: TGTGCCAGCAGTGAATTTCGTGGGAACACTGAAGCTTTCTTT. The chain carries TRBV6-1 and TRBJ1-1, with D unresolved. The V gene's germline CDR1 is MNHNS and CDR2 SASEGT. V was trimmed by 2 bases and J by 1 base, leaving 8 bases between them. The CDR3 contains 14 residues.

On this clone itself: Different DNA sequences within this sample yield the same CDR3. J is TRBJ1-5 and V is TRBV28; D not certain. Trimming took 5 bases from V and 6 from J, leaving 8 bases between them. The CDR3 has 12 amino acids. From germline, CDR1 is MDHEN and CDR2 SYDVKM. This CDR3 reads CASSPPGQPQHF. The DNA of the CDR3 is TGTGCCAGCAGTCCCCCTGGTCAGCCCCAGCATTTT.

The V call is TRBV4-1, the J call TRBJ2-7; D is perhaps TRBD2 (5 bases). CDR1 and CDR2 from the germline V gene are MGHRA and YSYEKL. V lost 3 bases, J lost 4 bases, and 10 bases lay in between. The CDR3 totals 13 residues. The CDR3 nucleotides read TGCGCCAGCAGCCACGGGAATTCATACGAGCAGTACTTC. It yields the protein CASSHGNSYEQYF.

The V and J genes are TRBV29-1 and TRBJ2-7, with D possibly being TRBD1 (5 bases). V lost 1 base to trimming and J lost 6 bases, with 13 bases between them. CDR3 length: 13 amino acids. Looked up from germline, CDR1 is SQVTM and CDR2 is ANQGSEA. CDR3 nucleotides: TGCAGCGTTGAAGGCCAGGGCGAACGCGAGCAGTACTTC. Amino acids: CSVEGQGEREQYF.

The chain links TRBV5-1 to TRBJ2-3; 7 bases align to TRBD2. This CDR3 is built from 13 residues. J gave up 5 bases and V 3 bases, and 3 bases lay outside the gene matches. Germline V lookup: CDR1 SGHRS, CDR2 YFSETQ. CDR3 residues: CASSWGREDTQYF. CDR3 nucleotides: TGCGCCAGCAGCTGGGGGAGGGAAGATACGCAGTATTTT.

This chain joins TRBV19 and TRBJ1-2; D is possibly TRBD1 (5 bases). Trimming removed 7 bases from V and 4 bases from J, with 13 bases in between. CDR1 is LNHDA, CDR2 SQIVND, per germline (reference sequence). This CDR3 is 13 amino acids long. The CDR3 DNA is TGTGCCAGTACCCGGGGCGGTCTCTATGGCTACACCTTC. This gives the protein CASTRGGLYGYTF. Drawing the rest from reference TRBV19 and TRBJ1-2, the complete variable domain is DGGITQSPKYLFRKEGQNVTLSCEQNLNHDAMYWYRQDPGQGLRLIYYSQIVNDFQKGDIAEGYSVSREKKESFPLTVTSAQKNPTAFYLCASTRGGLYGYTFGSGTRLTVV.

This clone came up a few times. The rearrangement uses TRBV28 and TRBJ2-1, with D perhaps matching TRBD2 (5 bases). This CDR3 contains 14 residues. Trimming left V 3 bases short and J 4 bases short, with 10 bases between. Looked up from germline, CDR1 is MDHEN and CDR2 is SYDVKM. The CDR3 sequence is CASSFYREYNEQFF. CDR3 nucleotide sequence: TGTGCCAGCAGTTTTTACCGGGAATACAATGAGCAGTTCTTC.

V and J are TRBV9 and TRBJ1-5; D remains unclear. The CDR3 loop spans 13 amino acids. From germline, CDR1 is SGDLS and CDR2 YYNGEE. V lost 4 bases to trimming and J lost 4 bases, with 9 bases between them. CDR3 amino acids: CASSSNLNQPQHF. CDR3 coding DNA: TGTGCCAGCAGCTCAAATCTTAATCAGCCCCAGCATTTT.

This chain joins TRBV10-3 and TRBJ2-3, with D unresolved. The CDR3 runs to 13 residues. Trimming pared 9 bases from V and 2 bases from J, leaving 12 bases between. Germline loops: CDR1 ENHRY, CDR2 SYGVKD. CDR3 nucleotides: TGTGCCATGTCGACGGCCCCCACAGATACGCAGTATTTT. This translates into CAMSTAPTDTQYF.

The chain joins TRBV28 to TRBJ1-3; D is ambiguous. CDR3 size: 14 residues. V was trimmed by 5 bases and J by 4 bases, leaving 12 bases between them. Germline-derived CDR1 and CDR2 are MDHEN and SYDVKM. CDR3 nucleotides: TGTGCCAGCAGTGTCCGGACGGTCGGAAACACCATATATTTT. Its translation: CASSVRTVGNTIYF.

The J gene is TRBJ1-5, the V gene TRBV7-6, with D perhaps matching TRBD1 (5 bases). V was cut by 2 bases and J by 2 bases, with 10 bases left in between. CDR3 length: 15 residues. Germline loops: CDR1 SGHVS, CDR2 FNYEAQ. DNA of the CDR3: TGTGCCAGCAGCTTACAGGGTTTTGGCAATCAGCCCCAGCATTTT. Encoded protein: CASSLQGFGNQPQHF.

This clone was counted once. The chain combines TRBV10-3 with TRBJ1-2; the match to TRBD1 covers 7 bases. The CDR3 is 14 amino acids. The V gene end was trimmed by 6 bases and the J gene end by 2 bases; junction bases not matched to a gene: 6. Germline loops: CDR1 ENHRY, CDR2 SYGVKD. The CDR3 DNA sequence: TGTGCCATCAGCCAGGGACAGCCGAACTATGGCTACACCTTC. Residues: CAISQGQPNYGYTF.

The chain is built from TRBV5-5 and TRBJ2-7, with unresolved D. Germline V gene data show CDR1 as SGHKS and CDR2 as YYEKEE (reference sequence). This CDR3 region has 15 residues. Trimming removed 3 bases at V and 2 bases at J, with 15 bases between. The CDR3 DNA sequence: TGTGCCAGCAGCTCACGAGGTGGCAGCCCCTACGAGCAGTACTTC. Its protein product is CASSSRGGSPYEQYF. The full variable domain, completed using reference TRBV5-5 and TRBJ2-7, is DAGVTQSPTHLIKTRGQQVTLRCSPISGHKSVSWYQQVLGQGPQFIFQYYEKEERGRGNFPDRFSARQFPNYSSELNVNALLLGDSALYLCASSSRGGSPYEQYFGPGTRLTVT.

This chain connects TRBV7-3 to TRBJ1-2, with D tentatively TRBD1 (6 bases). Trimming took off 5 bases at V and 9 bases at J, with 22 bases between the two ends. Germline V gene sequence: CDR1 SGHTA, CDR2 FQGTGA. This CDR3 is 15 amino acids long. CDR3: CASSPSGGRFASYTF. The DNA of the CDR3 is TGTGCCAGCAGCCCAAGCGGGGGCCGATTCGCAAGCTACACCTTC.

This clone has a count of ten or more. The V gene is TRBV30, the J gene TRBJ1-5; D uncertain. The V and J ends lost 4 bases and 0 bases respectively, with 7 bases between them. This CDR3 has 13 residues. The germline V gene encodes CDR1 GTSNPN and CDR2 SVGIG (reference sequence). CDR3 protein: CAWTLDSNQPQHF. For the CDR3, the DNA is TGTGCCTGGACTTTAGATAGCAATCAGCCCCAGCATTTT.

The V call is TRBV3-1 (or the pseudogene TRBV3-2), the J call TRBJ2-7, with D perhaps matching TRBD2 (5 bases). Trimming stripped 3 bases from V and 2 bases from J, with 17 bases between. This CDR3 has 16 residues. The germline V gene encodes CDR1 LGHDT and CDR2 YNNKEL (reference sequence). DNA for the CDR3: TGTGCCAGCAGCCACCGAGGTGGAGGTAATCCCTACGAGCAGTACTTC. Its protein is CASSHRGGGNPYEQYF.

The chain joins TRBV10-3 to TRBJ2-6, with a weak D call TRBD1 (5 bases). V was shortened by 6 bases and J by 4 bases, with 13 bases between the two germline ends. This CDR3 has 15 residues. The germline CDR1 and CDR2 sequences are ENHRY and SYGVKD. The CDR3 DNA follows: TGTGCCATCAGCGACAGCTTAGCCGGGGCCAACGTCCTGACTTTC. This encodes CAISDSLAGANVLTF.

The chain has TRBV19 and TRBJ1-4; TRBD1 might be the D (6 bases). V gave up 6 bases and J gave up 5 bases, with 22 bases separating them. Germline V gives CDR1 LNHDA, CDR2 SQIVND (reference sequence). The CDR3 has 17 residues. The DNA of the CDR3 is TGTGCCAGTAGCCCTAGACCTACAGGGTTTCGAAATGAAAAACTGTTTTTT. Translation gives CASSPRPTGFRNEKLFF.

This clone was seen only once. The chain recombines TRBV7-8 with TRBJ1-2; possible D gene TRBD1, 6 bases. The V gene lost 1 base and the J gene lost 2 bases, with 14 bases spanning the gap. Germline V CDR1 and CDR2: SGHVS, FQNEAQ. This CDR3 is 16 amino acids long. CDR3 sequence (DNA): TGTGCCAGCAGCTTAGGAACGGGCAGGGGAAACTATGGCTACACCTTC. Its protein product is CASSLGTGRGNYGYTF.

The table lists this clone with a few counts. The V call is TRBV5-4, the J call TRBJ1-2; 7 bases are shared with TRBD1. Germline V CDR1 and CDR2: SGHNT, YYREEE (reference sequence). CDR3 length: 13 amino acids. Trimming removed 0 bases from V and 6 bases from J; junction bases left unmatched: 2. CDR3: CASSLGQGDGYTF. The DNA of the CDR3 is TGTGCCAGCAGCTTGGGACAGGGAGATGGCTACACCTTC. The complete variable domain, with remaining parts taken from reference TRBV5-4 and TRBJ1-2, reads ETGVTQSPTHLIKTRGQQVTLRCSSQSGHNTVSWYQQALGQGPQFIFQYYREEENGRGNFPPRFSGLQFPNYSSELNVNALELDDSALYLCASSLGQGDGYTFGSGTRLTVV.

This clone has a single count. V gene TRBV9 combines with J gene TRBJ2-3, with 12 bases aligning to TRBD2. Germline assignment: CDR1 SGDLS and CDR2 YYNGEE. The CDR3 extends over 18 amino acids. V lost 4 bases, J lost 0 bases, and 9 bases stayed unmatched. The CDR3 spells CASSLTSGGLPSTDTQYF. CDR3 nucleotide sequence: TGTGCCAGCAGCCTCACTAGCGGGGGGCTCCCTAGCACAGATACGCAGTATTTT.

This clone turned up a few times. The CDR3 protein is CASSSGIEGPQHF. The CDR3 DNA follows: TGTGCCAGCAGTTCAGGGATAGAAGGGCCCCAGCATTTT. The chain recombines TRBV12-3 or TRBV12-4 with TRBJ1-5; tentatively, D is TRBD1 (5 bases). This CDR3 is built from 13 residues. Trimming removed 4 bases at V and 9 bases at J, with 13 bases between.

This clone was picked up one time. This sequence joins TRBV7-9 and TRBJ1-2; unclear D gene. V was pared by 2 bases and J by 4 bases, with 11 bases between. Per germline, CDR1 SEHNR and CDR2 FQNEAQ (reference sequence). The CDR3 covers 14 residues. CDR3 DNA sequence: TGTGCCAGCAGCTTATCTGCTTCACGCTATGGCTACACCTTC. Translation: CASSLSASRYGYTF.

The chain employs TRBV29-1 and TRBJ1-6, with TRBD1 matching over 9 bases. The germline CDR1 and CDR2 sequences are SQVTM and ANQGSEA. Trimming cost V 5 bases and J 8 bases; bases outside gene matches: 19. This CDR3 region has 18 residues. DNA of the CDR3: TGCAGCGTTTTTACAGGGGGCCACCGTTCTGAGCCCTATTCACCCCTCCACTTT. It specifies CSVFTGGHRSEPYSPLHF. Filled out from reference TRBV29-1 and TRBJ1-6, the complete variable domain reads SAVISQKPSRDICQRGTSLTIQCQVDSQVTMMFWYRQQPGQSLTLIATANQGSEATYESGFVIDKFPISRPNLTFSTLTVSNMSPEDSSIYLCSVFTGGHRSEPYSPLHFGNGTRLTVT.